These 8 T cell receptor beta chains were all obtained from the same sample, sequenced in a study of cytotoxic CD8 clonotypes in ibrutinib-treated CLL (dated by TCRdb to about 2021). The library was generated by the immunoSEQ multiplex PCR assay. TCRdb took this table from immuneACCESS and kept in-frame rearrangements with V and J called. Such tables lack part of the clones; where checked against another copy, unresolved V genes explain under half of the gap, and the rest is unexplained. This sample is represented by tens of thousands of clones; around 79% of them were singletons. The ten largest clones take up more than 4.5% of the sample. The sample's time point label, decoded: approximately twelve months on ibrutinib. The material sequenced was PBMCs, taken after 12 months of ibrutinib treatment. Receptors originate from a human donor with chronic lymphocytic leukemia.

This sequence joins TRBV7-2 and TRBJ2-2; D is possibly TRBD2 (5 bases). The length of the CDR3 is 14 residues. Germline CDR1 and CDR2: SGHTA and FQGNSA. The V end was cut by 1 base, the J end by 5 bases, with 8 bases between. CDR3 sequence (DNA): TGTGCCAGCAGCTTAGGGGAGTGGACCGGGGAGCTGTTTTTT. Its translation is CASSLGEWTGELFF. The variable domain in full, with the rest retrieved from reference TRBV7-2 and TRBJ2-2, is GAGVSQSPSNKVTEKGKDVELRCDPISGHTALYWYRQSLGQGLEFLIYFQGNSAPDKSGLPSDRFSAERTGGSVSTLTIQRTQQEDSAVYLCASSLGEWTGELFFGEGSRLTVL.

In DNA form, the CDR3 reads TGTGCCAGCAGTTACGACTTTTCTGGAAACACCATATATTTT. The encoded protein is CASSYDFSGNTIYF. The rearrangement uses TRBV6-6 and TRBJ1-3, with D uncertain. V was shortened by 2 bases and J by 1 base, with 6 bases between the two germline ends. The CDR3 covers 14 residues. Germline V lookup: CDR1 MNHNY, CDR2 SVGAGI (reference sequence).

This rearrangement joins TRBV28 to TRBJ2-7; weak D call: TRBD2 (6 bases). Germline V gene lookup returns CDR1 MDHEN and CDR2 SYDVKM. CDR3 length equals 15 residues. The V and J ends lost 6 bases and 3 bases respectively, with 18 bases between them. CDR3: CASSPSEEGGYEQYF. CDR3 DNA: TGTGCCAGCAGCCCATCGGAGGAGGGAGGCTACGAGCAGTACTTC.

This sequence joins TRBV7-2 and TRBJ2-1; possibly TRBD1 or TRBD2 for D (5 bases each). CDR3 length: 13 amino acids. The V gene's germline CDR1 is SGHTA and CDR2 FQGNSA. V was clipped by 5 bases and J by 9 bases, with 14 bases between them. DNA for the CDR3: TGTGCCAGCAGCCCCCCCGGGGCGGTTGAGCAGTTCTTC. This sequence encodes CASSPPGAVEQFF.

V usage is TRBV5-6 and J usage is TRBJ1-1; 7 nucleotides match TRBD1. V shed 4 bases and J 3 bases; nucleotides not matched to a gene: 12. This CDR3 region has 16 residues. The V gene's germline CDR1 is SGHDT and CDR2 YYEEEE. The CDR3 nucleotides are TGTGCCAGCAGCCCCGACAGGGCGCGGGCCTACACTGAAGCTTTCTTT. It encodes CASSPDRARAYTEAFF.

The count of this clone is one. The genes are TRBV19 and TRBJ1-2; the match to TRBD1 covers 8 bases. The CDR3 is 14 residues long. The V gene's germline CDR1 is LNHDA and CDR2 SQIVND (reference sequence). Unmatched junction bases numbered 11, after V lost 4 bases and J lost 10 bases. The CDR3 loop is CASSTDLGTGTYTF. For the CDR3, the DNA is TGTGCCAGTAGTACAGACCTCGGGACAGGCACCTACACCTTC.

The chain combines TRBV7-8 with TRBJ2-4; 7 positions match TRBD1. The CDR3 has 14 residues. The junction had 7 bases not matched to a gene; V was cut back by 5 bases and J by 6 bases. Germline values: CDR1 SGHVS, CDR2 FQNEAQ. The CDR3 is CASSPGTVINIQYF. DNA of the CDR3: TGTGCCAGCAGCCCCGGGACAGTGATAAACATTCAGTACTTC.

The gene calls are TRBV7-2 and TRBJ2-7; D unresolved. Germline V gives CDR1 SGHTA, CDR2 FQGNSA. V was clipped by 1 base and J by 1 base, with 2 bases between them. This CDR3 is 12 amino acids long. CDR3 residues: CASSLGSYEQYF. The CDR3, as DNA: TGTGCCAGCAGCTTAGGGTCCTACGAGCAGTACTTC.